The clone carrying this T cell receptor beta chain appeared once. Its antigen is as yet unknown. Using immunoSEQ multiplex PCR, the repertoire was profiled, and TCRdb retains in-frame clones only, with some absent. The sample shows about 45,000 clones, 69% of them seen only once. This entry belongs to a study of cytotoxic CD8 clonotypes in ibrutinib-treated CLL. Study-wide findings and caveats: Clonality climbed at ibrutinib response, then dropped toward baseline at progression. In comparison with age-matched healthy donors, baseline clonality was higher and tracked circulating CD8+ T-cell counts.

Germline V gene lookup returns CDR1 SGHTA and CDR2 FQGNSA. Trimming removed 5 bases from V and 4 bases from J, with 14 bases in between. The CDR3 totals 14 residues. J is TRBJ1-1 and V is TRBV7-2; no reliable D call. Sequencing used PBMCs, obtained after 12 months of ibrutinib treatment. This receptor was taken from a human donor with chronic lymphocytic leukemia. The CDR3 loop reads CASSVRRVGTEAFF. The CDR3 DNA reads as TGTGCCAGCAGCGTTCGCCGGGTAGGCACTGAAGCTTTCTTT.